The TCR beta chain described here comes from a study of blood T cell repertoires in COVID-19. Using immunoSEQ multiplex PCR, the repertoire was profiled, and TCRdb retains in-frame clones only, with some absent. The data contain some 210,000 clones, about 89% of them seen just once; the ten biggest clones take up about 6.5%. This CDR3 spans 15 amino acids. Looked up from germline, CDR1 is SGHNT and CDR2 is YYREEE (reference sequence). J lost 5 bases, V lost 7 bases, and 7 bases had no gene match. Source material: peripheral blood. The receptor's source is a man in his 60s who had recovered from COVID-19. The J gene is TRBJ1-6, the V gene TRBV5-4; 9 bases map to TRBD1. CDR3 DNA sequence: TGTGCCAGCTCAACAGGGGGCCGCAATAATTCACCCCTCCACTTT. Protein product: CASSTGGRNNSPLHF. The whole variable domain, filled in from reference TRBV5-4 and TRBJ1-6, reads ETGVTQSPTHLIKTRGQQVTLRCSSQSGHNTVSWYQQALGQGPQFIFQYYREEENGRGNFPPRFSGLQFPNYSSELNVNALELDDSALYLCASSTGGRNNSPLHFGNGTRLTVT.